This passage covers 23 T cell receptor beta chains from one sample sequenced in a study of response to subunit inactivated influenza vaccine. Each CDR3 protein is one row after TCRdb ran MiXCR on the RT-PCR reads. This sample has about 540,000 distinct CDR3 sequences, with roughly a quarter found just once. These records were also assigned to another study, of T cells expressing NK-cell markers. That study adds: The authors generated TCR beta cDNA through 5'RACE template switching with UMIs.

The specimen comprised CD4+ T cells sorted from PBMCs, sampled approximately 12 days after vaccination. The receptors originated from a man aged 50-60 years who received an inactivated influenza vaccine.

The chain is built from TRBV28 and TRBJ2-7; D unclear. The CDR3 is 12 residues long. Trimming took 1 base from V and 12 from J, leaving 13 bases between them. CDR1 MDHEN and CDR2 SYDVKM come from the germline V gene. The DNA of the CDR3 is TGTGCCAGCAGTTTATTGACGGGCACCGTGTACTTC. This encodes CASSLLTGTVYF.

V and J are TRBV19 and TRBJ2-1; the D gene is possibly TRBD1 (5 bases). This CDR3 comprises 13 residues. V gave up 3 bases and J gave up 7 bases, with 10 bases separating them. Germline CDR1 is LNHDA and CDR2 is SQIVND (reference sequence). The chain's CDR3 is CASSIRAPNEQFF. In DNA, the CDR3 is TGTGCCAGTAGTATCAGGGCACCTAATGAGCAGTTCTTC.

The CDR3 DNA sequence: TGCGCCAGCAGCCCGGGACAGGGGAGGGGGCAAGAGACCCAGTACTTC. Its protein product is CASSPGQGRGQETQYF. J is TRBJ2-5 and V is TRBV5-1; 10 bases align to TRBD1. There are 16 residues in the CDR3. The V gene end was trimmed by 4 bases and the J gene end by 2 bases; junction bases not matched to a gene: 8. Germline V lookup: CDR1 SGHRS, CDR2 YFSETQ.

The gene calls are TRBV20-1 and TRBJ1-6; D perhaps matches TRBD1 (6 bases). The germline V gene has CDR1 DFQATT and CDR2 SNEGSKA (reference sequence). The CDR3 is made up of 15 amino acids. V was clipped by 1 base and J by 0 bases, with 7 bases between them. The CDR3 coding sequence is TGCAGTGCTAGAGTAGGGGGCTCCTATAATTCACCCCTCCACTTT. This translates into CSARVGGSYNSPLHF.

The V call is TRBV10-3, the J call TRBJ2-1, with D possibly being TRBD2 (5 bases). V lost 2 bases and J lost 8, with 13 bases in between. The CDR3 is 14 amino acids. The germline CDR1 and CDR2 sequences are ENHRY and SYGVKD. CDR3 region: CAISERGPIYEQFF. DNA for the CDR3: TGTGCCATCAGTGAGCGAGGGCCAATCTATGAGCAGTTCTTC.

In its sample, this clonotype was seen a few times. V gene TRBV20-1 combines with J gene TRBJ2-7, with TRBD2 identical over 7 bases. The CDR3 is made up of 14 amino acids. The V gene end was trimmed by 4 bases and the J gene end by 2 bases; junction bases not matched to a gene: 8. Germline CDR1 is DFQATT and CDR2 is SNEGSKA (reference sequence). CDR3: CSANLPSGTYEQYF. In DNA form, the CDR3 reads TGCAGTGCTAACCTCCCTAGCGGAACCTACGAGCAGTACTTC.

In this sample, this clonotype turned up a few times. This chain joins TRBV20-1 and TRBJ2-5; no clear D gene. V dropped 2 bases and J dropped 4 bases, with 8 bases sitting between them. Looked up from germline, CDR1 is DFQATT and CDR2 is SNEGSKA (reference sequence). The CDR3 sequence is 12 residues long. CDR3 protein: CSARSLRETQYF. CDR3 sequence (DNA): TGCAGTGCTAGATCACTGAGAGAGACCCAGTACTTC.

This clonotype was recorded at least ten times. The gene calls are TRBV29-1 and TRBJ2-3, with 15 bases that match TRBD2. The CDR3 loop spans 19 amino acids. Germline-derived CDR1 and CDR2 are SQVTM and ANQGSEA. Trimming took 4 bases from V and 3 from J; bases not matched to a gene: 14. CDR3 protein: CSVARLGLAGGSGTDTQYF. The CDR3 DNA reads as TGCAGCGTTGCTCGTCTTGGACTAGCGGGAGGGTCGGGGACAGATACGCAGTATTTT.

The chain employs TRBV19 and TRBJ1-6; TRBD1 matches at 11 bases. The germline gives CDR1 LNHDA, CDR2 SQIVND (reference sequence). The CDR3 contains 14 residues. The trim removed 6 bases at V and 7 bases at J, leaving 2 bases unmatched. CDR3 loop: CASRGQGENSPLHF. CDR3 DNA: TGTGCCAGTAGGGGACAGGGGGAAAATTCACCCCTCCACTTT.

The rearrangement uses TRBV7-2 and TRBJ1-1; D is unresolved. The V end was cut by 5 bases, the J end by 6 bases, with 16 bases between. Germline assignment: CDR1 SGHTA and CDR2 FQGNSA. This CDR3 has 14 amino acids. This CDR3 is CASSRQAVGAEAFF. CDR3 DNA: TGTGCCAGCAGCCGTCAAGCGGTCGGGGCTGAAGCTTTCTTT.

This clonotype was seen at least ten times. The genes are TRBV20-1 and TRBJ1-6; D is uncertain. The germline V gene encodes CDR1 DFQATT and CDR2 SNEGSKA (reference sequence). There are 16 residues in the CDR3. V lost 1 base to trimming and J lost 9 bases, with 19 bases between them. The CDR3 sequence is CSARGFLGLTLSPLHF. The DNA for the CDR3 is TGCAGTGCTAGAGGGTTCCTCGGGCTAACTCTTTCACCCCTCCACTTT.

CDR3 protein: CASSYSPTETQYF. CDR3 sequence (DNA): TGTGCCAGCAGTTACTCGCCTACGGAGACCCAGTACTTC. The chain is built from TRBV6-5 and TRBJ2-5, with D uncertain. CDR1 and CDR2 (germline): MNHEY, SVGAGI. Trimming removed 0 bases from V and 5 bases from J, with 7 bases in between. The CDR3 runs to 13 residues.

The rearrangement links TRBV30 to TRBJ1-5, with D maybe TRBD1 (6 bases). Looked up from germline, CDR1 is GTSNPN and CDR2 is SVGIG (reference sequence). Trimming shortened V by 2 bases and J by 8 bases, and 13 bases separated the two germline ends. The CDR3 runs 13 residues. The CDR3 reads CAWSTGGTEPQHF. The CDR3 DNA reads as TGTGCCTGGAGTACGGGGGGCACGGAGCCCCAGCATTTT.

This rearrangement joins TRBV4-1 to TRBJ2-1, with D perhaps TRBD1 (6 bases). In germline, CDR1 is MGHRA, CDR2 YSYEKL. Trimming took 4 bases from V and 6 from J, leaving 16 bases between them. This CDR3 contains 15 residues. For the CDR3, the DNA is TGCGCCAGCAGCCCCCGGGACACTATTAGCAATGAGCAGTTCTTC. Its translation: CASSPRDTISNEQFF.

The chain joins TRBV20-1 to TRBJ2-7; D is possibly TRBD1 or TRBD2 (5 bases each). The germline V and J ends were trimmed by 7 bases and 1 base, with 14 bases remaining between them. Germline V gene lookup returns CDR1 DFQATT and CDR2 SNEGSKA (reference sequence). The CDR3 has 13 residues. DNA for the CDR3: TGCAGTGGGTCCCGGGACGTGTCCTACGAGCAGTACTTC. Encoded protein: CSGSRDVSYEQYF.

This clonotype was observed a handful of times. The chain combines TRBV20-1 with TRBJ2-5, with D perhaps assigned TRBD1 or TRBD2 (5 bases each). The CDR3 spans 14 residues. Germline V gene lookup returns CDR1 DFQATT and CDR2 SNEGSKA (reference sequence). V dropped 0 bases and J dropped 4 bases, with 12 bases sitting between them. Written as DNA, the CDR3 is TGCAGTGCTAGAGATCCCGGGGCCCGAGAGACCCAGTACTTC. The encoded protein is CSARDPGARETQYF.

This clonotype was recorded a few times. The chain is built from TRBV3-1 and TRBJ2-7; D is undetermined. V was cut by 2 bases and J by 3 bases, with 11 bases left in between. Per germline, CDR1 LGHDT and CDR2 YNNKEL (reference sequence). The length of the CDR3 is 14 residues. CDR3 amino acids: CASSQLGPLYEQYF. Here the CDR3 DNA reads TGTGCCAGCAGCCAACTCGGGCCACTCTACGAGCAGTACTTC.

The genes are TRBV6-2 or TRBV6-3 and TRBJ2-2, with D unresolved. This CDR3 spans 14 amino acids. Germline assignment: CDR1 MNHEY and CDR2 SVGEGT. The V and J ends lost 0 bases and 7 bases respectively, with 9 bases between them. The CDR3 spells CASSYSRTNGELFF. The CDR3 nucleotides read TGTGCCAGCAGTTACTCGAGAACAAACGGGGAGCTGTTTTTT.

The rearrangement uses TRBV20-1 and TRBJ1-4, with a weak D call TRBD1 (5 bases). This CDR3 has 13 amino acids. The V gene's germline CDR1 is DFQATT and CDR2 SNEGSKA (reference sequence). Trimming cost V 5 bases and J 2 bases, with 9 bases left between them. The CDR3 bases are TGCAGTGCTTCCTGGGGGACTAATGAAAAACTGTTTTTT. Protein: CSASWGTNEKLFF.

The genes are TRBV5-1 and TRBJ2-5; the D gene is possibly TRBD2 (6 bases). This CDR3 contains 13 residues. The germline V gene encodes CDR1 SGHRS and CDR2 YFSETQ. V gave up 4 bases and J gave up 4 bases, with 11 bases separating them. The CDR3 here is CASSVVGGETQYF. DNA of the CDR3: TGCGCCAGCAGCGTAGTCGGGGGAGAGACCCAGTACTTC.

Many counts were recorded for this clonotype. The chain carries TRBV20-1 and TRBJ2-1; 8 nucleotides align to TRBD1. J lost 8 bases, V lost 1 base, and 13 bases had no gene match. The CDR3 has 16 residues. CDR1 is DFQATT, CDR2 SNEGSKA, per germline (reference sequence). The CDR3 bases are TGCAGTGCTAGAGTTCCCGGACAGGGAAGAGTCGATGAGCAGTTCTTC. Amino acid sequence: CSARVPGQGRVDEQFF.

This clonotype was detected ten times or more. The gene calls are TRBV4-1 and TRBJ1-2, with D possibly matching TRBD1 (6 bases). Germline loops: CDR1 MGHRA, CDR2 YSYEKL. This CDR3 spans 15 amino acids. V was pared by 3 bases and J by 2 bases, with 13 bases between. The CDR3 region has the DNA TGCGCCAGCAGCCATACCTCACAGGGAAACTATGGCTACACCTTC. Amino acid sequence: CASSHTSQGNYGYTF.

This chain connects TRBV20-1 to TRBJ2-7, with TRBD1 matching over 7 bases. CDR3 length equals 13 residues. The germline CDR1 and CDR2 sequences are DFQATT and SNEGSKA (reference sequence). The V and J ends lost 4 bases and 5 bases, in that order; junction bases with no gene match: 8. In DNA, the CDR3 is TGCAGTGCTACCAGGGGGATCGGCGACGAGCAGTACTTC. This encodes CSATRGIGDEQYF.